The T cell receptor beta chain described here comes from a study of identical twins. Study-level findings and limits: Recombination models fit unrelated individuals' TCR alpha sharing but underestimated twins'. Cord blood beta clonotypes that were abundant carried fewer insertions, and memory repertoires showed no such trend.

CDR1 is DFQATT, CDR2 SNEGSKA, per germline (reference sequence). V dropped 4 bases and J dropped 2 bases, with 15 bases sitting between them. This CDR3 region has 15 residues. Only healthy Caucasians were enrolled as donors. This clonotype was recorded a few times. Antigen unknown. Template switching supplied a universal primer site; unique molecular identifiers were carried on the cDNA. TCRdb fed the 5' RACE reads into MiXCR, producing one record per CDR3 protein. The repertoire holds 690,000 or so distinct CDR3 sequences, with about 9.4% as singletons. These same data were also listed under a study on yellow fever vaccine responses in identical twins.

The sequence came from a woman younger than 35 in good health. Sequencing input: PBMCs. V gene TRBV20-1 combines with J gene TRBJ1-5, with D perhaps TRBD1 (5 bases). CDR3 sequence reads: CSAKNRQPGNQPQHF. The CDR3, as DNA: TGCAGTGCTAAGAACAGGCAGCCGGGCAATCAGCCCCAGCATTTT.